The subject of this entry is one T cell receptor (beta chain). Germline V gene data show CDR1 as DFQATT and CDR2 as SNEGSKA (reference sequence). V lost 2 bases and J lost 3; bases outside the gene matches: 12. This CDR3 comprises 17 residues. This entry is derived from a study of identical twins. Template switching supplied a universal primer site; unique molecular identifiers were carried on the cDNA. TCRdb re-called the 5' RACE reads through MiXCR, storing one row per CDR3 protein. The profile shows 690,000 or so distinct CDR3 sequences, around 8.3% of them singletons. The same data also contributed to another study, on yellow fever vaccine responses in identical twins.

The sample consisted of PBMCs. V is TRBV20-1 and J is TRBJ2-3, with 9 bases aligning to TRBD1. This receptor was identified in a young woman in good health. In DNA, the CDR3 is TGCAGTGCTAGATACACCGGGACAGGGTCGGCAACAGATACGCAGTATTTT. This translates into CSARYTGTGSATDTQYF.